The 8 T cell receptor beta chains given below trace back to one sample, sequenced in a study of PD-1 blockade in classical Hodgkin lymphoma. Method: immunoSEQ multiplex PCR; TCRdb's copy keeps in-frame clones and lacks some. In the table there are tens of thousands of clones, approximately 90% of which are singletons. Time point noted: cycle 4 day 1 (C4D1), after 5 to 7 weeks of nivolumab. With no exception, relapse followed autologous stem cell transplantation in all patients, and brentuximab vedotin exposure varied. Sequenced here: peripheral blood mononuclear cells (PBMCs), sampled before the fourth cycle of nivolumab. The receptors were sampled from a human donor with classical Hodgkin lymphoma.

The rearrangement uses TRBV5-5 and TRBJ2-1; D is unresolved. The CDR3 consists of 13 residues. The germline V and J ends were trimmed by 0 bases and 8 bases, with 9 bases remaining between them. The germline V gene has CDR1 SGHKS and CDR2 YYEKEE (reference sequence). As DNA, the CDR3 is TGTGCCAGCAGCTTGGGGGCCGGGTATGAGCAGTTCTTC. Its translation: CASSLGAGYEQFF.

This clone was seen only a few times. This chain joins TRBV5-1 and TRBJ2-3, with D possibly TRBD1 on 6 matching bases. This CDR3 spans 14 amino acids. Trimming took 6 bases from V and 2 from J, leaving 13 bases between them. CDR1 and CDR2 (germline): SGHRS, YFSETQ. CDR3 sequence: CASNREGNTDTQYF. CDR3 bases: TGCGCCAGCAACAGGGAAGGGAACACAGATACGCAGTATTTT.

V usage is TRBV7-6 and J usage is TRBJ1-4; 8 bases are shared with TRBD1. The CDR3 extends over 15 amino acids. Trimming at V came to 0 bases and at J to 5 bases, leaving 2 bases not matched to a gene. Germline-derived CDR1 and CDR2 are SGHVS and FNYEAQ. As DNA, the CDR3 is TGTGCCAGCAGCTTAGCGGACAGGGACAATGAAAAACTGTTTTTT. Protein: CASSLADRDNEKLFF.

The chain has TRBV5-1 and TRBJ2-5; D is perhaps TRBD2 (6 bases). Germline loops: CDR1 SGHRS, CDR2 YFSETQ. V was shortened by 0 bases and J by 5 bases, with 11 bases between the two germline ends. The CDR3 length is 14 residues. CDR3 in DNA: TGCGCCAGCAGCTTGGAGGCAGGGAGGGAGACCCAGTACTTC. Translating gives CASSLEAGRETQYF.

V usage is TRBV6-1 and J usage is TRBJ1-6; no definite D call. The V end was cut by 3 bases, the J end by 9 bases, with 12 bases between. The CDR3 is made up of 14 amino acids. Germline V gene lookup returns CDR1 MNHNS and CDR2 SASEGT. The CDR3 reads CASSDGQSISPLHF. CDR3 sequence (DNA): TGTGCCAGCAGTGATGGTCAGTCGATTTCACCCCTCCACTTT.

The chain has TRBV18 and TRBJ1-1; unclear D gene. Per the germline V gene, CDR1 is KGHSH and CDR2 is LQKENI. The CDR3 contains 15 residues. Trimming shortened V by 3 bases and J by 3 bases, and 14 bases separated the two germline ends. The CDR3: CASSPSRLRDTEAFF. The CDR3 DNA reads as TGTGCCAGCTCACCGTCCCGCCTGAGGGACACTGAAGCTTTCTTT.

The chain joins TRBV5-1 to TRBJ1-2; D remains unclear. The CDR3 has 12 amino acids. V shed 5 bases and J shed 2 bases, with 7 bases lying between them. The germline CDR1 and CDR2 sequences are SGHRS and YFSETQ. As DNA, the CDR3 is TGCGCCAGCAGAACAGAAAACTATGGCTACACCTTC. The encoded protein is CASRTENYGYTF.

This sequence joins TRBV5-1 and TRBJ2-1; the match to TRBD2 covers 8 bases. Germline V gene sequence: CDR1 SGHRS, CDR2 YFSETQ. Trimming removed 3 bases from V and 0 bases from J; junction bases left unmatched: 2. The CDR3 has 15 residues. The CDR3 spells CASSSGGSSYNEQFF. The CDR3 DNA reads TGCGCCAGCAGCTCGGGGGGGAGCTCCTACAATGAGCAGTTCTTC.